This record concerns one TCR beta chain sequence. Profiled with immunoSEQ multiplex PCR; TCRdb holds only in-frame clones, not every one. The sample consists of about 2 million clones, around 96% of them appearing once. This sample is drawn from a study of shared clonotypes between healthy human individuals. Study summary: Three plates were used per donor for CD4 naive, three for CD4 memory, two for CD8 naive and one for CD8 memory.

Per germline, CDR1 MGHRA and CDR2 YSYEKL. V lost 6 bases and J lost 0, with 9 bases in between. CDR3 length equals 14 residues. In the naive CD8 group, cells lacked CD45RO and were positively selected for CCR7, so terminally differentiated effector memory CD45RA+ cells were left out. Material for sequencing was naive CD8+ T cells sorted from blood. This chain connects TRBV4-1 to TRBJ1-5, with no clear D. The receptor was derived from a man younger than 35 in good health. The CDR3 DNA sequence: TGCGCCAGCAGTGGGTGGGATAGCAATCAGCCCCAGCATTTT. Its protein is CASSGWDSNQPQHF.